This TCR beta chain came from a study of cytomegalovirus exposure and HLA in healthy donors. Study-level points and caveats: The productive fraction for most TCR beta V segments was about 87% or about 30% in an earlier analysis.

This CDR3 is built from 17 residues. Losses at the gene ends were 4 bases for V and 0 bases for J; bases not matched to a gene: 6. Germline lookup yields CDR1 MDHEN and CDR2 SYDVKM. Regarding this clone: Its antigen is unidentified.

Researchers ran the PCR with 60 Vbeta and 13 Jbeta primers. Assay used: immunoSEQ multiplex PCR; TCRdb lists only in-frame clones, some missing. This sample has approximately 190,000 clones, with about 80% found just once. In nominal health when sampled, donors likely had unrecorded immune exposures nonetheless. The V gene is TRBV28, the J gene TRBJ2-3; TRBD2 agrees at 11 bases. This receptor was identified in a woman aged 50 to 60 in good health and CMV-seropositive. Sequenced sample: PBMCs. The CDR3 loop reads CASSSSTSGGSTDTQYF. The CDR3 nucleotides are TGTGCCAGCAGTTCATCTACTAGCGGGGGTAGCACAGATACGCAGTATTTT.